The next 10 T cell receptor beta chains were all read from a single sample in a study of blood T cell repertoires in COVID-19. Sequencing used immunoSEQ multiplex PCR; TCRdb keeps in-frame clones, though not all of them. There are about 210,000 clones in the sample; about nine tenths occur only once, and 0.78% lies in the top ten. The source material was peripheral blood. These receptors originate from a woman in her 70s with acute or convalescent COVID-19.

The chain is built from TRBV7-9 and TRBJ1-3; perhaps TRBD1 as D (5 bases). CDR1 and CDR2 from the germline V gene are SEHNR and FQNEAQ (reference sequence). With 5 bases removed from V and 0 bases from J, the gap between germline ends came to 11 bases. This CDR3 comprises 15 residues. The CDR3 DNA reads TGTGCCAGCAGCCCCAAAAGGGGCTCTGGAAACACCATATATTTT. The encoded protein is CASSPKRGSGNTIYF.

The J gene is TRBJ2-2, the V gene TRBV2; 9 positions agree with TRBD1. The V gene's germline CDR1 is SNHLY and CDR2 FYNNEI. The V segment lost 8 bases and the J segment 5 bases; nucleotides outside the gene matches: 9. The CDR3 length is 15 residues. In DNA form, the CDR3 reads TGTGCCAGCCTTGGACGGGACAGGGTTACCGGGGAGCTGTTTTTT. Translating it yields CASLGRDRVTGELFF.

CDR3 region: CASSPSTRLYEQYF. Here the CDR3 DNA reads TGTGCCAGCAGCCCCAGTACGCGGCTCTACGAGCAGTACTTC. The chain is built from TRBV5-5 and TRBJ2-7; D not certain. Trimming left V 4 bases short and J 3 bases short, with 14 bases between. The CDR3 runs 14 residues. Germline CDR1 reads SGHKS; CDR2 reads YYEKEE (reference sequence).

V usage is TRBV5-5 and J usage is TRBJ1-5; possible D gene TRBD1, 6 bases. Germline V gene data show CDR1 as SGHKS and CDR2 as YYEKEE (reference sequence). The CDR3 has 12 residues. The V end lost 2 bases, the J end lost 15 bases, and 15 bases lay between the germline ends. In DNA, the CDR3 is TGTGCCAGCAGCTTTCGGGACACCGATTGGCATTTT. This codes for CASSFRDTDWHF.

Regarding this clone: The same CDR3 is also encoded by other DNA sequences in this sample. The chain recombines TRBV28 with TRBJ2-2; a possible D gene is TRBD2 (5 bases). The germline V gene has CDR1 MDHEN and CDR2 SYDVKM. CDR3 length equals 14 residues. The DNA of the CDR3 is TGTGCTACCTCCGGATCCGGAGGCACCGGGGAGCTGTTTTTT. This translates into CATSGSGGTGELFF.

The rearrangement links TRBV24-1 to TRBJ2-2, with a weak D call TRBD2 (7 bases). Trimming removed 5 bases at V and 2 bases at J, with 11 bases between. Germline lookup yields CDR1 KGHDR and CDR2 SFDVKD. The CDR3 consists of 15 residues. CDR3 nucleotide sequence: TGTGCCACCAGTGCACGGGGGGCTAACACCGGGGAGCTGTTTTTT. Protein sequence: CATSARGANTGELFF.

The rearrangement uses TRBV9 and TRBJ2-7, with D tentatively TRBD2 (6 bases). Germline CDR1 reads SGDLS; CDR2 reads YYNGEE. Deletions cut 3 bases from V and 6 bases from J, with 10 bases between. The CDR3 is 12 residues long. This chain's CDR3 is CASSAPGGEQYF. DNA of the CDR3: TGTGCCAGCAGCGCGCCCGGGGGCGAGCAGTACTTC.

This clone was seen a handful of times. Here the CDR3 reads CASSPTARGHTEAFF. The CDR3 DNA reads as TGTGCCAGCAGCCCAACGGCCAGGGGTCACACTGAAGCTTTCTTT. The chain combines TRBV7-2 with TRBJ1-1; tentatively, D is TRBD1 (6 bases). Trimming stripped 5 bases from V and 3 bases from J, with 16 bases between. Germline V gives CDR1 SGHTA, CDR2 FQGNSA. This CDR3 has 15 residues. The full variable domain, in which reference TRBV7-2 and TRBJ1-1 provide the parts outside the CDR3, is GAGVSQSPSNKVTEKGKDVELRCDPISGHTALYWYRQSLGQGLEFLIYFQGNSAPDKSGLPSDRFSAERTGGSVSTLTIQRTQQEDSAVYLCASSPTARGHTEAFFGQGTRLTVV.

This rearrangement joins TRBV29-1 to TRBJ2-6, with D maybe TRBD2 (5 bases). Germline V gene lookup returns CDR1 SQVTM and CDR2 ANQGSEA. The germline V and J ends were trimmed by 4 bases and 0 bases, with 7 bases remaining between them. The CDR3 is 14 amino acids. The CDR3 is CSVGTSSGANVLTF. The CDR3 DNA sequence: TGCAGCGTTGGTACTAGCTCTGGGGCCAACGTCCTGACTTTC.

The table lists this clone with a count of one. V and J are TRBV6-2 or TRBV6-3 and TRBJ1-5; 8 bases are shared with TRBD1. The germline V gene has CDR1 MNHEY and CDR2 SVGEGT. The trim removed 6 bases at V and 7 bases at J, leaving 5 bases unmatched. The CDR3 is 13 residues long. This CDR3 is CASSQGARQPQHF. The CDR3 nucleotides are TGTGCCAGCAGCCAGGGGGCCCGGCAGCCCCAGCATTTT.